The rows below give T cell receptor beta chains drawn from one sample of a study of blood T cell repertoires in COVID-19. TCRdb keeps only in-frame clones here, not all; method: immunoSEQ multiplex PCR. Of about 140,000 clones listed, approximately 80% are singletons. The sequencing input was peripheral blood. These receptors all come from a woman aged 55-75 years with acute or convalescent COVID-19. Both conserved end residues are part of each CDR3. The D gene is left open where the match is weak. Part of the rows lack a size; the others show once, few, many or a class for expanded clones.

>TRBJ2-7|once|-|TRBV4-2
TGTGCCAGCAGCCAAGATGGGGGGACCTACGAGCAGTACTTC
CASSQDGGTYEQYF
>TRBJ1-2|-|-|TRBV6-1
TGTGCCAGCAGTGATAGACAGTCCTCCTATGGCTACACCTTC
CASSDRQSSYGYTF
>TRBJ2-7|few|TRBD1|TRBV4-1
TGCGCCAGCAGCCTCCGGACAGGGGGCTACGAGCAGTACTTC
CASSLRTGGYEQYF
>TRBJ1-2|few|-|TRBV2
TGTGCCAGCAGGCGACAGTTTAACTATGGCTACACCTTC
CASRRQFNYGYTF
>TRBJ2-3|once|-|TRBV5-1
TGCGCCAGCAGCCCAGGACTACCTCACTCCGTCACAGATACGCAGTATTTT
CASSPGLPHSVTDTQYF
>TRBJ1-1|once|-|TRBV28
TGTGCCAGCAGTTCCGACAAGTCCAGGGCTTTCTTT
CASSSDKSRAFF
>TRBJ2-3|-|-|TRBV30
TGTGCCTGGATTGGCGGTGGTACGCAGTATTTT
CAWIGGGTQYF
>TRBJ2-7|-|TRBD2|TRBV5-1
TGCGCCAGCAGCTTGGGGACTAGCGGGAGGGCCGTCGAGCAGTACTTC
CASSLGTSGRAVEQYF
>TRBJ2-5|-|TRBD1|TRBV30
TGTGCCTGGAGTCCGGGACAGGGTGGGACCCAGTACTTC
CAWSPGQGGTQYF
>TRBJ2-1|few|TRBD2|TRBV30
TGTGCCTGGAGTCGGACTAGCGGGAGGGGTGAGCAGTTCTTC
CAWSRTSGRGEQFF
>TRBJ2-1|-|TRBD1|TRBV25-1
TGTGCCAGCACGAGGGGGACAGCGTACAATGAGCAGTTCTTC
CASTRGTAYNEQFF
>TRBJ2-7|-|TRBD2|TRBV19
TGTGCCAGTAGTATGAAAATACTAGCGGGAGTCTCCTACGAGCAGTACTTC
CASSMKILAGVSYEQYF
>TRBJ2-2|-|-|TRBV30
TGTGCCCGGACCGCTAGCGTCGGGGAGCTGTTTTTT
CARTASVGELFF
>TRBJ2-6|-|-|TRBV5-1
TGCGCCAGCAGCTTGGTTGGCAGGTTGAGCTCTGGGGCCAACGTCCTGACTTTC
CASSLVGRLSSGANVLTF
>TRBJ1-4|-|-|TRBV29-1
TGCGGAACAACACAGGCAACTAATGAAAAACTGTTTTTT
CGTTQATNEKLFF
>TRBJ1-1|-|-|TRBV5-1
TGCGCCAGCAGCTTACGTTTAGACAGCAATGAAGCTTTCTTT
CASSLRLDSNEAFF
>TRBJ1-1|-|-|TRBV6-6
TGTGCCAGCAGTACGCCACAGGGCAACGCTTTCTTT
CASSTPQGNAFF
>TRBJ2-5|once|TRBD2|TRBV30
TGTGCCTGGAGTGCGTGGGGACTAGCGGGAGGCGGAGAGACCCAGTACTTC
CAWSAWGLAGGGETQYF
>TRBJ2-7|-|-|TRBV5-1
TGCGCCAGCAGCTTCCAGGCCAGGGTGGACGAGCAGTACTTC
CASSFQARVDEQYF
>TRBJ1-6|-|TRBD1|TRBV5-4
TGTGCCAGCAGCTTGGACCTGGGGCCCGGGACAGGGAATTCACCCCTCCACTTT
CASSLDLGPGTGNSPLHF
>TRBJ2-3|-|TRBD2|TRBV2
TGTGCCAGCAATCTAGCGGGAGGGGGCGCAGATACGCAGTATTTT
CASNLAGGGADTQYF
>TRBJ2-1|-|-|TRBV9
TGTGCCAGCAGCGTAGGAAAAGGGGAAGGTGAGCAGTTCTTC
CASSVGKGEGEQFF
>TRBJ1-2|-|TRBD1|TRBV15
TGTGCCACCAGCAGAGATTTGGGACACAGGGGCTATGGCTACACCTTC
CATSRDLGHRGYGYTF
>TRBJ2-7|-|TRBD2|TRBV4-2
TGTGCCAGCAGCCAGGGGAGACTAGCGGGACGGAACGAGCAGTACTTC
CASSQGRLAGRNEQYF
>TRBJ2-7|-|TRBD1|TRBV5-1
TGCGCCAGCAGCCCCGGGACAGGGGACTACGAGCAGTACTTC
CASSPGTGDYEQYF
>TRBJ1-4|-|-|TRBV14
TGTGCCAGCAGCTGGGAGATTGGAAAACTGTTTTTT
CASSWEIGKLFF
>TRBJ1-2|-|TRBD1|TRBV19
TGTGCCAGTAGACAGGGGGCGGTCTACTATGGCTACACCTTC
CASRQGAVYYGYTF
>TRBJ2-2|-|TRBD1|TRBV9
TGTGCCAGCAGCGGGGACAGGAGAATAGGGGGGAACAACACCGGGGAGCTGTTTTTT
CASSGDRRIGGNNTGELFF
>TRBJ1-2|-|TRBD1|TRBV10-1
TGCGCCAGCAGTGAGTCGGTGGGACAGGGGGCCAATAGCTACACCTTC
CASSESVGQGANSYTF
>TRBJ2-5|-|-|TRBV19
TGTGCCAGTAGTGAGAGGGGGGGAGAGACCCAGTACTTC
CASSERGGETQYF
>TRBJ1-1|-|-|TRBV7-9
TGTGCCAGCAGCTTAGCGGCGGGCCGGAGGGGTGAGGATTTCTTT
CASSLAAGRRGEDFF
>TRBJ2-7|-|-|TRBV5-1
TGCGCCAGCAGCTTGATAGGGACCGGGGGACCGGACGAGCAGTACTTC
CASSLIGTGGPDEQYF
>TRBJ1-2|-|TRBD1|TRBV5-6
TGTGCCAGCAGCCCGACAGGGGACAACTATGGCTACACCTTC
CASSPTGDNYGYTF
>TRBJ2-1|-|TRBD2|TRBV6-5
TGTGCCAGCAGCGCAAGCGGGAGGGCCGTGGGTGAGCAGTTCTTC
CASSASGRAVGEQFF
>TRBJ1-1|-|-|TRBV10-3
TGTGCCATCAGTGACGGCGGGAACACTGAAGCTTTCTTT
CAISDGGNTEAFF
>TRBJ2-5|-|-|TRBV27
TGTGCCAGCAGTTCCAGGGTTTTCGAGACCCAGTACTTC
CASSSRVFETQYF
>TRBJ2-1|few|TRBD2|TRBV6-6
TGTGCCAGCGGAACTAGCGGCGACTACAATGAGCAGTTCTTC
CASGTSGDYNEQFF
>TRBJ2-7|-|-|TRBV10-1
TGCGCCAGCAGTGATTCTCCAGGTTTCGGGCAGTACTTC
CASSDSPGFGQYF
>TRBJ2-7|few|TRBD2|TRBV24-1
TGTGCCACCAGTGATTTTAGAAGCGGGAGTATATACGAGCAGTACTTC
CATSDFRSGSIYEQYF
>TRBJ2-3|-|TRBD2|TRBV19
TGTGCCAGTAGTAAGGGGTGGCTAGCGGGAGTAAATACGCAGTATTTT
CASSKGWLAGVNTQYF
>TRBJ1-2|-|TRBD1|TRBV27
TGTGCCAGCAGCTCCCCGAGGACAGGGCAAAGGGGCTACACCTTC
CASSSPRTGQRGYTF
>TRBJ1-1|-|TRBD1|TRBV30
TGTGCCTGGGCCGGGACAGGGAGGCTTGAAGCTTTCTTT
CAWAGTGRLEAFF
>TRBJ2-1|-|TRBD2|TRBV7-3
TGTGCCAGCAGCCCTTTCGCAAGGGGACTAGCGGGAGACGATGAGCAGTTCTTC
CASSPFARGLAGDDEQFF
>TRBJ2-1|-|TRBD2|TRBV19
TGTGCCAGCCGACTAGCGGGAGTGAATGAGCAGTTCTTC
CASRLAGVNEQFF
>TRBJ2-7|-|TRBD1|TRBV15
TGTGCCACCAGCCCAGACAGGGGATGGGGCGAGCAGTACTTC
CATSPDRGWGEQYF
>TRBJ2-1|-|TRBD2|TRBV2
TGTGCCAGCTCTACTAGCGGGAGGACTGAGCAGTTCTTC
CASSTSGRTEQFF